The 8 T cell receptor beta chains below all came from one sample that was sequenced in a study of T cell responses to AZD1222 COVID-19 vaccine. This table comes from immunoSEQ multiplex PCR, and its TCRdb copy is limited to in-frame clones, with some not included. The sample has some 150,000 clones; 93% are singletons. Sequencing used peripheral blood, obtained on day 0 of AZD1222 vaccination. The receptors come from an adult in good health.

The gene calls are TRBV25-1 and TRBJ1-2; D unclear. The V gene lost 2 bases and the J gene lost 5 bases, with 9 bases spanning the gap. Germline lookup yields CDR1 MGHDK and CDR2 SYGVNS. The CDR3 runs to 13 residues. CDR3 in DNA: TGTGCCAGCAGTGAAGTCCCAGAGTATGGCTACACCTTC. It yields the protein CASSEVPEYGYTF.

The chain joins TRBV6-4 to TRBJ1-2; TRBD1 is a possible D gene (5 bases). V lost 0 bases and J lost 8, with 10 bases in between. The CDR3 consists of 13 residues. CDR1 is MRHNA and CDR2 is SNTAGT in the germline V gene. The CDR3 DNA sequence: TGTGCCAGCAGTGACTCCGGGGGGTTAGGCTACACCTTC. Its protein is CASSDSGGLGYTF.

The chain uses TRBV4-1 and TRBJ2-7; perhaps TRBD2 as D (6 bases). Germline CDR1 MGHRA, CDR2 YSYEKL. With 1 base removed from V and 6 bases from J, the gap between germline ends came to 16 bases. The CDR3 loop spans 15 amino acids. The CDR3 here is CASSQGTLALAEQYF. For the CDR3, the DNA is TGCGCCAGCAGCCAAGGTACTCTAGCGTTGGCCGAGCAGTACTTC.

The rearrangement joins TRBV28 to TRBJ1-5; 8 positions agree with TRBD1. CDR1 and CDR2 (germline): MDHEN, SYDVKM. Trimming removed 6 bases from V and 0 bases from J; junction bases left unmatched: 10. CDR3 length equals 17 residues. The CDR3 bases are TGTGCCAGCAGGGCGACAGGGGCGTCGATTAGCAATCAGCCCCAGCATTTT. It specifies CASRATGASISNQPQHF.

The CDR3 DNA reads as TGTGCCAGCAGCTTAGGCGGGGCAGGGGACACTGAAGCTTTCTTT. Protein product: CASSLGGAGDTEAFF. The gene calls are TRBV11-3 and TRBJ1-1, with TRBD1 as a possible D gene (6 bases). The CDR3 runs 15 residues. Germline lookup yields CDR1 SGHNT and CDR2 YENEEA. V was cut by 1 base and J by 3 bases, with 12 bases left in between.

This sequence joins TRBV7-9 and TRBJ1-5; a possible D gene is TRBD1 (5 bases). Trimming removed 4 bases from V and 3 bases from J, with 10 bases in between. The CDR3 is made up of 14 amino acids. Germline V gene data show CDR1 as SEHNR and CDR2 as FQNEAQ (reference sequence). The CDR3 sequence: CASSSGRYNQPQHF. In DNA form, the CDR3 reads TGTGCCAGCAGCTCGGGACGGTACAATCAGCCCCAGCATTTT.

The chain combines TRBV3-1 (or the pseudogene TRBV3-2) with TRBJ2-2; unclear D gene. The germline V gene encodes CDR1 LGHDT and CDR2 YNNKEL (reference sequence). This CDR3 spans 13 amino acids. The V and J ends lost 1 base and 2 bases respectively, with 2 bases between them. In DNA form, the CDR3 reads TGTGCCAGCAGCCAAGGTAACACCGGGGAGCTGTTTTTT. It translates to CASSQGNTGELFF.

This rearrangement joins TRBV27 to TRBJ2-7, with D uncertain. This CDR3 comprises 13 residues. V lost 1 base and J lost 6, with 10 bases in between. From germline, CDR1 is MNHEY and CDR2 SMNVEV (reference sequence). This CDR3 is CASSLWSWGEQYF. The CDR3 DNA sequence: TGTGCCAGCAGTTTATGGTCCTGGGGCGAGCAGTACTTC.